This T cell receptor (beta chain) was retrieved from a study of early stage breast cancer tumors. The study's findings and limits: Commonly generated sequences made up most enriched TCRB sequences shared between patients.

Concerning this clone itself: Antigen unknown.

Germline V gene sequence: CDR1 SGHNT, CDR2 YYREEE (reference sequence). Trimming took 2 bases from V and 2 from J; bases not matched to a gene: 6. This CDR3 spans 15 amino acids. Measured with immunoSEQ multiplex PCR; TCRdb has only the in-frame clones, and not every one. Of about 1,900 clones in the sample, roughly 69% are singletons; the top ten hold more than 8%. This TCR was sampled from a person aged 40-50 years with breast cancer. Sequences were obtained from normal breast tissue next to the tumor. The genes are TRBV5-4 and TRBJ2-5, with 7 positions matching TRBD1. CDR3 amino acids: CASSFLDRAQETQYF. The CDR3 nucleotides read TGTGCCAGCAGCTTCCTCGACAGGGCTCAAGAGACCCAGTACTTC.